Listed below are T cell receptor beta chains from one sample, sequenced in a study of T-cell reconstitution after alpha-beta-depleted transplantation in children. TCRdb independently ran MiXCR on the PCR reads; one entry per CDR3 protein. The sample has 200,000 to 300,000 distinct CDR3 sequences, about 12% seen once. Sequenced material: PBMCs from the stem cell graft donor, taken from the stem cell graft. The receptors originated from a human donor who donated a stem cell graft to a child with acute lymphoblastic leukemia. The CDR3 runs from the conserved cysteine through the conserved F or W. Each record gives: J gene, V gene, clone size, D gene, CDR3 DNA, CDR3 protein. D genes are given only for firm matches. Only some rows state a clone size, as once, few, many or a class for expanded clones.

>TRBJ2-4|TRBV30|many|.
TGTGCCTGGAGCCCCTTTACAGGGAACTTTGATCCACCTCTAGCCAAAAACATTCAGTACTTC
CAWSPFTGNFDPPLAKNIQYF
>TRBJ1-1|TRBV28|many|.
TGTGCCAGCAGTTTAGGGGGGGGATGGGACACTGAAGCTTTCTTT
CASSLGGGWDTEAFF
>TRBJ2-7|TRBV6-2/TRBV6-3|.|TRBD2
TGTGCCAGCAGTTACGACGGGAGGGCCTCGTACGAGCAGTACTTC
CASSYDGRASYEQYF
>TRBJ2-3|TRBV7-2|many|TRBD2
TGTGCCAGCTCTTTCTCCGGGAGGCCTAGCACAGATACGCAGTATTTT
CASSFSGRPSTDTQYF
>TRBJ1-2|TRBV25-1|many|.
TGTGCCAGCAGTGAGGGTCAGGGAGCTAACTATGGCTACACCTTC
CASSEGQGANYGYTF
>TRBJ2-1|TRBV29-1|many|.
TGCAGCGGCACCTTCACAGGGAGGGTCTACAATGAGCAGTTCTTC
CSGTFTGRVYNEQFF
>TRBJ1-5|TRBV19|few|TRBD1
TGTGCCAGTAGTATCGCACCGGGACAGCCACTTTATAGCAATCAGCCCCAGCATTTT
CASSIAPGQPLYSNQPQHF
>TRBJ1-6|TRBV2|many|.
TGTGCCAGCACCGAAGTAAGGGGCGGTAATTCACCCCTCCACTTT
CASTEVRGGNSPLHF
>TRBJ2-1|TRBV6-1|many|.
TGTGCCATCTCCCGGGACTTCGAGGGGAATGAGCAGTTCTTC
CAISRDFEGNEQFF
>TRBJ1-5|TRBV7-3|many|.
TGTGCCAGCAGCTTCCCAGGCCTGTATAGCAATCAGCCCCAGCATTTT
CASSFPGLYSNQPQHF
>TRBJ1-2|TRBV9|many|.
TGTGCCAGCAGTCCCTCTCTCTATGGCTACACCTTC
CASSPSLYGYTF
>TRBJ2-1|TRBV20-1|.|TRBD1
TGCAGTGCTAGCTCAGGGGGTAACTACAATGAGCAGTTCTTC
CSASSGGNYNEQFF
>TRBJ2-7|TRBV28|many|TRBD2
TGTGCCAGCAGCGGGAGGGTGAACGAGCAGTACTTC
CASSGRVNEQYF
>TRBJ2-5|TRBV6-2/TRBV6-3|many|.
TGTGCCAGCAGTTCTGGTAACGCCCAGTACTTC
CASSSGNAQYF
>TRBJ1-1|TRBV4-3|many|.
TGCGCCAGCACCCGCGAGCGGGTTAACGGTGAAGCTTTCTTT
CASTRERVNGEAFF
>TRBJ1-1|TRBV4-3|many|.
TGCGCCAGCAGCCAAGGGCCACGGGGCACTGAAGCTTTCTTT
CASSQGPRGTEAFF
>TRBJ1-2|TRBV5-1|few|.
TGCGCCAGCAGCTTGGCCATTCTTTCCTATGGCTACACCTTC
CASSLAILSYGYTF
>TRBJ2-3|TRBV20-1|many|.
TGCAGTGCTAGGATGGGCAGCACCAGCGATACGCAGTATTTT
CSARMGSTSDTQYF
>TRBJ2-7|TRBV5-1|many|.
TGCGCCAGCAGCTTGGAGCCAGCCCTTTCGAGTTCCTACGAGCAGTACTTC
CASSLEPALSSSYEQYF
>TRBJ2-3|TRBV28|many|TRBD2
TGTGCCAGCAGTCACATGACTAGCGGTAGCACAGATACGCAGTATTTT
CASSHMTSGSTDTQYF